Below are 2 T cell receptor beta chains sequenced from a single sample in a study of T cells in localized non-small cell lung cancer. Generated by immunoSEQ multiplex PCR, the TCRdb table keeps only in-frame clones and is missing some. This table has around 40,000 clones, 83% appearing once. The sequenced sample was PBMCs, obtained before any cancer treatment. The receptor set was obtained from a man aged 35 to 70 with stage II lung adenocarcinoma.

This sequence joins TRBV7-9 and TRBJ2-1; no reliable D call. The CDR3 contains 14 residues. The V end was cut by 5 bases, the J end by 5 bases, with 13 bases between. The germline V gene has CDR1 SEHNR and CDR2 FQNEAQ (reference sequence). CDR3 sequence: CASSLGQIDNEQFF. The CDR3 DNA is TGTGCCAGCAGCCTCGGCCAGATAGACAATGAGCAGTTCTTC.

The rearrangement links TRBV11-1 to TRBJ2-1; D possibly corresponds to TRBD2 (5 bases). Germline CDR1 and CDR2: SGHAT and FQDESV (reference sequence). This CDR3 is 16 amino acids long. Trimming stripped 5 bases from V and 6 bases from J, with 20 bases between. CDR3 sequence (DNA): TGTGCCAGCAGCGACACCGACGGGATGCGTTCCAATGAGCAGTTCTTC. This codes for CASSDTDGMRSNEQFF.